This T cell receptor beta chain was profiled in a study of blood T cell repertoires in COVID-19. Study-wide context: Sites in the United States, Italy and Spain provided acute and convalescent COVID-19 samples. The cDNA or gDNA used as material had been derived from T cells, B-cell-depleted T cells, or PBMCs.

Only one count was recorded for this clone. The V end lost 3 bases, the J end lost 0 bases, and 6 bases lay between the germline ends. From germline, CDR1 is MNHEY and CDR2 SVGAGI. The CDR3 is 14 residues long. Per the original methods: Reference gene primer amplification gave nucleated cell count estimates. Generated by immunoSEQ multiplex PCR, the TCRdb table keeps only in-frame clones and is missing some. Clonal size and the V and J genes are those of that table, whereas D and trimming came from the DNA. The sample shows about 200,000 clones, approximately 84% of them seen only once. The chain recombines TRBV6-5 with TRBJ2-1; D not certain. The sample taken for sequencing was peripheral blood. The clonotype originates from a woman older than 75 with acute or convalescent COVID-19. CDR3 amino acids: CASSYMYSYNEQFF. In DNA form, the CDR3 reads TGTGCCAGCAGTTATATGTACTCCTACAATGAGCAGTTCTTC.